These 11 T cell receptor beta chains originate from one sample sequenced in a study of tumor-infiltrating lymphocytes in primary liver carcinoma. They got blood RNA out of unsorted whole blood and also pulled out germline DNA. Reverse transcription of approximately 0.55 ug total RNA with a constant-region primer produced TCR beta cDNA. Nested multiplex PCR, run for three rounds with slightly modified ARM-PCR, yielded TCR beta libraries. In the first two PCR rounds, TRBV1-TRBV30 forward primers were paired with a C-beta reverse primer, and each round lasted approximately 9 cycles. One entry per CDR3 protein, called by TCRdb with MiXCR from the multiplex PCR reads. The sample holds approximately 320,000 distinct CDR3 sequences; about three fifths are singletons and the top ten take around 15%. The sequenced sample consisted of peripheral blood. The origin of the receptors is a woman aged 30 to 39 with primary liver carcinoma and hepatitis B virus infection.

On this clonotype itself: Since a much larger clone is just one base distant, this may be a read error. The chain recombines TRBV6-6 with TRBJ2-5; D may be TRBD2 (5 bases). The length of the CDR3 is 12 residues. CDR1 and CDR2 (germline): MNHNY, SVGAGI (reference sequence). V was cut by 5 bases and J by 9 bases, with 13 bases left in between. In nucleotides, the CDR3 is TGTGCCAGCAGTCCCGTTCCGGAGGCCCAGTACTTC. Translated, it gives CASSPVPEAQYF.

This clonotype was recorded at least ten times. V and J are TRBV6-2 or TRBV6-3 and TRBJ2-5; D is undetermined. Germline values: CDR1 MNHEY, CDR2 SVGEGT. CDR3 length: 16 amino acids. The V and J ends lost 6 bases and 3 bases respectively, with 20 bases between them. This chain's CDR3 is CASSTRSRGVEETQYF. The CDR3 DNA reads as TGTGCCAGCAGCACCCGTTCCCGCGGAGTTGAAGAGACCCAGTACTTC.

This clonotype came up a few times. The chain employs TRBV28 and TRBJ2-1; TRBD2 matches 9 bases. Germline V gene data show CDR1 as MDHEN and CDR2 as SYDVKM. The trim removed 6 bases at V and 7 bases at J, leaving 7 bases unmatched. The length of the CDR3 is 14 residues. For the CDR3, the DNA is TGTGCCAGCAGGGATCTAGCGGGGAAGAATGAGCAGTTCTTC. Translating it yields CASRDLAGKNEQFF. The complete variable domain, with remaining parts taken from reference TRBV28 and TRBJ2-1, reads DVKVTQSSRYLVKRTGEKVFLECVQDMDHENMFWYRQDPGLGLRLIYFSYDVKMKEKGDIPEGYSVSREKKERFSLILESASTNQTSMYLCASRDLAGKNEQFFGPGTRLTVL.

This clonotype was detected only a few times. The gene calls are TRBV28 and TRBJ2-7; maybe TRBD2 (6 bases). CDR3 length equals 16 residues. V dropped 2 bases and J dropped 5 bases, with 19 bases sitting between them. CDR1 and CDR2 (germline): MDHEN, SYDVKM. Here the CDR3 DNA reads TGTGCCAGCAGTTTAGGTCAGGACTTCGCGGGGAACGAGCAGTACTTC. Translation gives CASSLGQDFAGNEQYF. The entire variable domain, with the rest obtained from reference TRBV28 and TRBJ2-7, is as follows: DVKVTQSSRYLVKRTGEKVFLECVQDMDHENMFWYRQDPGLGLRLIYFSYDVKMKEKGDIPEGYSVSREKKERFSLILESASTNQTSMYLCASSLGQDFAGNEQYFGPGTRLTVT.

This clonotype was picked up one time. Its ends do not fully match the called genes, so a read error is possible. This chain connects TRBV5-5 to TRBJ2-7; TRBD2 is a possible D gene (5 bases). In germline, CDR1 is SGHKS, CDR2 YYEKEE (reference sequence). The CDR3 runs to 15 residues. CDR3 sequence: CASSLAASRAYEQCF. CDR3 nucleotides: TGTGCCAGCAGCTTGGCGGCTAGCAGAGCCTACGAGCAGTGCTTC.

This clonotype showed up many times. V is TRBV29-1 and J is TRBJ2-1; 7 bases are a match to TRBD2. With 7 bases clipped from V and 2 bases from J, the junction kept 14 bases outside the gene matches. Per the germline V gene, CDR1 is SQVTM and CDR2 is ANQGSEA. The CDR3 consists of 16 residues. CDR3 sequence reads: CSARRGAGTTYNEQFF. The CDR3 bases are TGCAGCGCCCGGCGTGGAGCGGGGACGACCTACAATGAGCAGTTCTTC.

This clonotype was seen more than once but under ten times. The rearrangement joins TRBV12-3 or TRBV12-4 to TRBJ1-2; 8 bases align to TRBD1. Germline trimming cut 3 bases from V and 6 bases from J; bases unmatched to any gene: 6. This CDR3 has 14 residues. CDR3 bases: TGTGCCAGCAGTTTGCAGGGGGCGATGGATGGCTACACCTTC. This encodes CASSLQGAMDGYTF.

The V and J genes are TRBV6-5 and TRBJ1-3; no firm D call. Between the trimmed V and J ends, which lost 6 bases and 1 base, there was a span of 10 bases. Germline V gene sequence: CDR1 MNHEY, CDR2 SVGAGI. This CDR3 has 14 amino acids. The CDR3 sequence: CASRPPGSGNTIYF. For the CDR3, the DNA is TGTGCCAGCAGACCCCCGGGATCTGGAAACACCATATATTTT.

Worth noting for this clonotype: A junction end diverges from the germline sequence, so it may reflect a read error. The rearrangement links TRBV6-5 to TRBJ1-6, with 8 bases that match TRBD1. CDR1 and CDR2 from the germline V gene are MNHEY and SVGAGI. The CDR3 is made up of 14 amino acids. CDR3 sequence: CASSFSGGNLPLHF. As DNA, the CDR3 is TGTGCCAGCAGTTTTTCAGGGGGCAATTTACCCCTCCACTTT.

The sample holds a few counts of this clonotype. The genes are TRBV6-1 and TRBJ2-1; 10 nucleotides match TRBD2. Trimming at V came to 10 bases and at J to 6 bases, leaving 9 bases not matched to a gene. Germline V gene data show CDR1 as MNHNS and CDR2 as SASEGT. CDR3 size: 14 residues. The CDR3 DNA sequence: TGTGCCACCTCCGAGCGGGGGGGATCCAATGAGCAGTTCTTC. It specifies CATSERGGSNEQFF.

The rearrangement joins TRBV9 to TRBJ2-2; 11 nucleotides agree with TRBD1. The germline V gene encodes CDR1 SGDLS and CDR2 YYNGEE. V shed 10 bases, J shed 6 bases, and the junction held 2 bases outside the gene matches. There are 12 residues in the CDR3. CDR3 nucleotides: TGTGCCGGACAGGGGGCGTCCGGGGAGCTGTTTTTT. It is translated as CAGQGASGELFF.